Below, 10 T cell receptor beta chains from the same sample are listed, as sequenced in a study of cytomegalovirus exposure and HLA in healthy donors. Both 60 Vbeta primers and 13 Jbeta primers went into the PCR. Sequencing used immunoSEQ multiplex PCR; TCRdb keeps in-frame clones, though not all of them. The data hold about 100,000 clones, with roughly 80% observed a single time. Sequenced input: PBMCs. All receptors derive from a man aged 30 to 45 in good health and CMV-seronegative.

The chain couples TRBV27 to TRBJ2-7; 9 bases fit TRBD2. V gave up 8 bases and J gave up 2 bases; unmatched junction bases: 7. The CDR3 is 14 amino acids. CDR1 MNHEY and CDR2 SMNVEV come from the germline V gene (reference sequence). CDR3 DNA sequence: TGTGCCAGCGGGGATGGGACTAGCCCCTACGAGCAGTACTTC. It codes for CASGDGTSPYEQYF.

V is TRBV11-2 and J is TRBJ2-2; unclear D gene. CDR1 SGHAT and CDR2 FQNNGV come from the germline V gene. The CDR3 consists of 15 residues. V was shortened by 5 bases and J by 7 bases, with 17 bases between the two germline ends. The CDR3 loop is CASSRLSILSGELFF. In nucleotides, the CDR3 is TGTGCCAGCAGCCGACTTAGTATCCTGAGCGGGGAGCTGTTTTTT.

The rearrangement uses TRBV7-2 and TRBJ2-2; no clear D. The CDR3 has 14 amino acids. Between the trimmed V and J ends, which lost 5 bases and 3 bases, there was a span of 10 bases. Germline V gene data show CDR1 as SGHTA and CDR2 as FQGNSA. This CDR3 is CASSPRRDTGELFF. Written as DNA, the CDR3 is TGTGCCAGCAGCCCCCGCCGGGACACCGGGGAGCTGTTTTTT.

CDR3 region: CSVAAAGLGTGELFF. CDR3 DNA sequence: TGCAGCGTCGCCGCCGCGGGGCTAGGCACCGGGGAGCTGTTTTTT. V usage is TRBV29-1 and J usage is TRBJ2-2; D may be TRBD2 (6 bases). The CDR3 has 15 amino acids. V lost 6 bases and J 4 bases, leaving 18 bases between the germline ends. In germline, CDR1 is SQVTM, CDR2 ANQGSEA.

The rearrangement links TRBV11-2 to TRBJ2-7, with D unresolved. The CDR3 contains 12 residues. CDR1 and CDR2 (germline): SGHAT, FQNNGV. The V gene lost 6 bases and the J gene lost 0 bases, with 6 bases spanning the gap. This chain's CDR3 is CASSSLSYEQYF. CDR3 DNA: TGTGCCAGCAGTTCCCTCTCCTACGAGCAGTACTTC. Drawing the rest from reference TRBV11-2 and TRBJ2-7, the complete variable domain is EAGVAQSPRYKIIEKRQSVAFWCNPISGHATLYWYQQILGQGPKLLIQFQNNGVVDDSQLPKDRFSAERLKGVDSTLKIQPAKLEDSAVYLCASSSLSYEQYFGPGTRLTVT.

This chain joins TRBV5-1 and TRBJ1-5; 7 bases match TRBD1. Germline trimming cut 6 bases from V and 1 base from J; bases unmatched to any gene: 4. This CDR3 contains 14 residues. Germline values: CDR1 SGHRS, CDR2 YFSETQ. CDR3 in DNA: TGCGCCAGCAAGGAGGGGGCGAGCAATCAGCCCCAGCATTTT. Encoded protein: CASKEGASNQPQHF.

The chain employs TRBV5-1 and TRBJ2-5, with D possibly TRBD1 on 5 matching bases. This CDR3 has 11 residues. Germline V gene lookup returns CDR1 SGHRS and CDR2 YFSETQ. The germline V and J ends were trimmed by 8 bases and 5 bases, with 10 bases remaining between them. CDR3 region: CASSKGETQYF. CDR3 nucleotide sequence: TGCGCCAGTTCCAAGGGGGAGACCCAGTACTTC.

Here the CDR3 reads CAAGGLETQYF. CDR3 DNA sequence: TGTGCAGCGGGGGGGTTGGAGACCCAGTACTTC. The chain carries TRBV30 and TRBJ2-5; 10 bases line up with TRBD2. The length of the CDR3 is 11 residues. The germline V gene has CDR1 GTSNPN and CDR2 SVGIG (reference sequence). The full variable domain, with the rest looked up from reference TRBV30 and TRBJ2-5, is SQTIHQWPATLVQPVGSPLSLECTVEGTSNPNLYWYRQAAGRGLQLLFYSVGIGQISSEVPQNLSASRPQDRQFILSSKKLLLSDSGFYLCAAGGLETQYFGPGTRLLVL.

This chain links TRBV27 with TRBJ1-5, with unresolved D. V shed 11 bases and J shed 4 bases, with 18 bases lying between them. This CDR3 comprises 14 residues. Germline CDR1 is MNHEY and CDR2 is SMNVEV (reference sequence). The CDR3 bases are TGTGCCGTGGGTTGGGGTGGGAGGAATCAGCCCCAGCATTTT. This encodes CAVGWGGRNQPQHF.

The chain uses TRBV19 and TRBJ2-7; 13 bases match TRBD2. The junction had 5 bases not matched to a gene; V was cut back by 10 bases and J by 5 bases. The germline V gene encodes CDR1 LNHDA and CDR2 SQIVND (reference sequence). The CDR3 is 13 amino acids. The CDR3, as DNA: TGTGCCACGGGACTAGCGGGAATCAACGAGCAGTACTTC. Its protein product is CATGLAGINEQYF.